These 30 T cell receptor beta chains came from one sample sequenced in a study of blood T cell repertoires in COVID-19. Sequenced by immunoSEQ multiplex PCR; TCRdb stores in-frame clones only, minus some. This sample has approximately 100,000 clones, with around 85% found just once. Sequenced sample: peripheral blood. These receptors all come from a woman of 80 years or more with acute or convalescent COVID-19.

This clone was picked up one time. The chain is built from TRBV28 and TRBJ2-4; 9 nucleotides match TRBD1. The V segment lost 6 bases and the J segment 6 bases; nucleotides outside the gene matches: 9. Per germline, CDR1 MDHEN and CDR2 SYDVKM. This CDR3 comprises 15 residues. The CDR3 DNA is TGTGCCAGCAGCCAGCGGGACAGGGATACAAACATTCAGTACTTC. Its protein is CASSQRDRDTNIQYF. Variable domain in full (rest from reference TRBV28 and TRBJ2-4): DVKVTQSSRYLVKRTGEKVFLECVQDMDHENMFWYRQDPGLGLRLIYFSYDVKMKEKGDIPEGYSVSREKKERFSLILESASTNQTSMYLCASSQRDRDTNIQYFGAGTRLSVL.

V gene TRBV28 combines with J gene TRBJ1-3; unclear D gene. Per germline, CDR1 MDHEN and CDR2 SYDVKM. Trimming removed 2 bases from V and 0 bases from J, with 11 bases in between. This CDR3 has 16 amino acids. The CDR3 region is CASSLAYSLSGNTIYF. The CDR3 region has the DNA TGTGCCAGCAGTTTAGCCTACAGCCTCTCTGGAAACACCATATATTTT.

This clone has just a few counts. This chain links TRBV7-9 with TRBJ1-2, with TRBD1 matching 7 bases. The V gene's germline CDR1 is SEHNR and CDR2 FQNEAQ (reference sequence). V shed 2 bases, J shed 8 bases, and the junction held 8 bases outside the gene matches. CDR3 length: 14 residues. The CDR3: CASSLRQGESGYTF. The CDR3 coding sequence is TGTGCCAGCAGCTTAAGACAGGGTGAATCGGGCTACACCTTC.

This clone was counted a few times. J is TRBJ1-1 and V is TRBV19; possible D gene TRBD1, 5 bases. The V gene lost 11 bases and the J gene lost 4 bases, with 14 bases spanning the gap. CDR3 size: 12 residues. The germline V gene encodes CDR1 LNHDA and CDR2 SQIVND (reference sequence). CDR3 in amino acids: CACYRTPTEAFF. CDR3 coding DNA: TGTGCCTGCTACAGGACCCCCACTGAAGCTTTCTTT.

V gene TRBV2 combines with J gene TRBJ1-5; TRBD1 is a possible D gene (5 bases). This CDR3 is 16 amino acids long. Between the trimmed V and J ends, which lost 5 bases and 2 bases, there was a span of 16 bases. Germline V gene data show CDR1 as SNHLY and CDR2 as FYNNEI. CDR3 residues: CASSLLSDRGNQPQHF. The CDR3, as DNA: TGTGCCAGCAGTCTCCTATCAGACAGAGGCAATCAGCCCCAGCATTTT.

The rearrangement joins TRBV7-9 to TRBJ2-3; TRBD2 matches 7 bases. The V segment lost 2 bases and the J segment 2 bases; nucleotides outside the gene matches: 4. The V gene's germline CDR1 is SEHNR and CDR2 FQNEAQ (reference sequence). This CDR3 spans 15 amino acids. CDR3 loop: CASSLFLAATDTQYF. The CDR3 bases are TGTGCCAGCAGCTTATTCCTAGCGGCCACAGATACGCAGTATTTT.

The chain is built from TRBV7-2 and TRBJ1-2, with 8 bases identical to TRBD1. The ends lost 3 bases at V and 1 base at J; junction bases unmatched: 7. CDR1 and CDR2 (germline): SGHTA, FQGNSA. There are 16 residues in the CDR3. Here the CDR3 reads CASSFTRQGSNYGYTF. DNA of the CDR3: TGTGCCAGCAGCTTCACCCGACAGGGGAGTAACTATGGCTACACCTTC.

This chain links TRBV14 with TRBJ1-1; the match to TRBD1 covers 9 bases. V was clipped by 0 bases and J by 12 bases; unmatched bases: 8. The CDR3 runs to 14 residues. Germline CDR1 reads SGHDN; CDR2 reads FVKESK. CDR3 region: CASSQDIGTGRTFF. The CDR3 nucleotides read TGTGCCAGCAGCCAAGATATCGGGACAGGGAGGACTTTCTTT.

The V call is TRBV3-1 (or the pseudogene TRBV3-2), the J call TRBJ2-1; maybe TRBD2 (5 bases). CDR3 length: 18 residues. Germline CDR1 reads LGHDT; CDR2 reads YNNKEL (reference sequence). V dropped 2 bases and J dropped 6 bases, with 23 bases sitting between them. CDR3 nucleotide sequence: TGTGCCAGCAGCCAACCCCTCGGGGAGTTGGGCCAGTTCAATGAGCAGTTCTTC. Translating it yields CASSQPLGELGQFNEQFF.

The chain recombines TRBV6-1 with TRBJ1-6; D gene unclear. The V gene lost 2 bases and the J gene lost 7 bases, with 3 bases spanning the gap. The CDR3 totals 12 residues. The germline V gene has CDR1 MNHNS and CDR2 SASEGT. CDR3 sequence (DNA): TGTGCCAGCAGTGAAATAAATTCACCCCTCCACTTT. Its protein is CASSEINSPLHF.

The chain is built from TRBV7-2 and TRBJ1-3; possible D gene TRBD1, 5 bases. V lost 1 base, J lost 4 bases, and 8 bases lay in between. Germline CDR1 is SGHTA and CDR2 is FQGNSA. The CDR3 contains 14 residues. The CDR3 DNA reads as TGTGCCAGCAGCTTAGAGGGGCAAGGAAACACCATATATTTT. Translating gives CASSLEGQGNTIYF.

V usage is TRBV9 and J usage is TRBJ1-5; 7 bases agree with TRBD1. V shed 0 bases, J shed 3 bases, and the junction held 3 bases outside the gene matches. CDR3 length: 15 residues. Per germline, CDR1 SGDLS and CDR2 YYNGEE. The CDR3, as DNA: TGTGCCAGCAGCGTAGGACAGGGCGTCAATCAGCCCCAGCATTTT. This sequence encodes CASSVGQGVNQPQHF.

The chain combines TRBV7-6 with TRBJ2-1; TRBD2 matches 10 bases. V lost 0 bases, J lost 6 bases, and 5 bases stayed unmatched. Germline loops: CDR1 SGHVS, CDR2 FNYEAQ. CDR3 length equals 16 residues. CDR3 residues: CASSLAAVAGGNEQFF. DNA of the CDR3: TGTGCCAGCAGCTTAGCCGCGGTAGCGGGGGGCAATGAGCAGTTCTTC.

The sample holds one count of this clone. This chain uses TRBV19 with TRBJ1-2, with D possibly being TRBD1 (6 bases). This CDR3 contains 13 residues. CDR1 is LNHDA and CDR2 is SQIVND in the germline V gene (reference sequence). V gave up 5 bases and J gave up 6 bases, with 13 bases separating them. The CDR3 DNA reads as TGTGCCAGTAGTCCTCCGGGGACACATGGCTACACCTTC. This gives the protein CASSPPGTHGYTF. Variable domain in full (rest from reference TRBV19 and TRBJ1-2): DGGITQSPKYLFRKEGQNVTLSCEQNLNHDAMYWYRQDPGQGLRLIYYSQIVNDFQKGDIAEGYSVSREKKESFPLTVTSAQKNPTAFYLCASSPPGTHGYTFGSGTRLTVV.

The rearrangement joins TRBV3-1 (or the pseudogene TRBV3-2) to TRBJ2-4; TRBD1 is a possible D gene (7 bases). V shed 0 bases and J shed 0 bases, with 18 bases lying between them. This CDR3 region has 19 residues. Germline-derived CDR1 and CDR2 are LGHDT and YNNKEL (reference sequence). For the CDR3, the DNA is TGTGCCAGCAGCCAAGATGGAGGGACAGTCAAAACAGCCAAAAACATTCAGTACTTC. Its translation: CASSQDGGTVKTAKNIQYF.

The V and J genes are TRBV4-3 and TRBJ1-6; D might be TRBD1 (6 bases). V was cut by 0 bases and J by 5 bases, with 11 bases left in between. CDR3 length: 16 amino acids. Germline V CDR1 and CDR2: LGHNA, YSLEER. CDR3 protein: CASSQDTGSHNSPLHF. The CDR3 bases are TGCGCCAGCAGCCAAGATACAGGGTCGCATAATTCACCCCTCCACTTT.

The rearrangement links TRBV7-8 to TRBJ1-6; 9 positions match TRBD1. The germline V gene encodes CDR1 SGHVS and CDR2 FQNEAQ. This CDR3 is built from 14 residues. V trimming: 9 bases; J trimming: 7 bases; junction bases outside the gene matches: 7. Here the CDR3 DNA reads TGTGCCAGTTCACAGGGGGCAAGGAATTCACCCCTCCACTTT. Its translation is CASSQGARNSPLHF.

The CDR3 region is CASSMGQSYNEQFF. Written as DNA, the CDR3 is TGTGCCAGTAGTATGGGACAGAGTTACAATGAGCAGTTCTTC. The chain employs TRBV19 and TRBJ2-1; 7 bases are a match to TRBD1. The junction had 3 bases not matched to a gene; V was cut back by 3 bases and J by 4 bases. The CDR3 runs 14 residues. Germline CDR1 is LNHDA and CDR2 is SQIVND (reference sequence).

This chain uses TRBV28 with TRBJ2-7; D might be TRBD2 (6 bases). There are 15 residues in the CDR3. V was clipped by 4 bases and J by 2 bases, with 15 bases between them. Germline V lookup: CDR1 MDHEN, CDR2 SYDVKM. CDR3 nucleotides: TGTGCCAGCAGTTCTCCCGGGACTCTAGCCTACGAGCAGTACTTC. Its translation: CASSSPGTLAYEQYF.

The genes are TRBV5-1 and TRBJ2-5; TRBD1 matches at 7 bases. The junction had 3 bases not matched to a gene; V was cut back by 1 base and J by 3 bases. The CDR3 is made up of 14 amino acids. Germline V CDR1 and CDR2: SGHRS, YFSETQ. This CDR3 is CASSLWQGEETQYF. The CDR3 bases are TGCGCCAGCAGCTTGTGGCAGGGGGAAGAGACCCAGTACTTC.

This clone has a single count. The chain combines TRBV5-4 with TRBJ2-1; possible D gene TRBD2, 7 bases. The CDR3 has 15 residues. Germline V gives CDR1 SGHNT, CDR2 YYREEE (reference sequence). Trimming removed 5 bases from V and 8 bases from J, with 20 bases in between. CDR3 in DNA: TGTGCCAGCAGTTTCGGGGGGCCCACGAGGGATGAGCAGTTCTTC. Its protein product is CASSFGGPTRDEQFF.

The genes are TRBV27 and TRBJ2-7, with 7 bases identical to TRBD1. This CDR3 is built from 17 residues. Losses at the gene ends were 2 bases for V and 0 bases for J; bases not matched to a gene: 10. Germline lookup yields CDR1 MNHEY and CDR2 SMNVEV (reference sequence). This CDR3 reads CASSLRRLTGDSYEQYF. CDR3 DNA: TGTGCCAGCAGTTTAAGGAGGCTTACAGGGGACTCCTACGAGCAGTACTTC.

The rearrangement links TRBV19 to TRBJ2-5; D is possibly TRBD1 (5 bases). Trimming took off 3 bases at V and 1 base at J, with 12 bases between the two ends. CDR1 and CDR2 (germline): LNHDA, SQIVND (reference sequence). The CDR3 has 15 residues. The CDR3 sequence: CASSIRPTAQETQYF. As DNA, the CDR3 is TGTGCCAGTAGTATTCGACCGACAGCCCAAGAGACCCAGTACTTC. The whole variable domain, remainder taken from reference TRBV19 and TRBJ2-5, is DGGITQSPKYLFRKEGQNVTLSCEQNLNHDAMYWYRQDPGQGLRLIYYSQIVNDFQKGDIAEGYSVSREKKESFPLTVTSAQKNPTAFYLCASSIRPTAQETQYFGPGTRLLVL.

The V and J genes are TRBV19 and TRBJ2-1, with TRBD1 matching 10 bases. This CDR3 comprises 14 residues. Germline CDR1 LNHDA, CDR2 SQIVND (reference sequence). J lost 7 bases, V lost 8 bases, and 8 bases had no gene match. CDR3 DNA sequence: TGTGCCAGTTTACCTAGGACAGGGGGAAATGAGCAGTTCTTC. Its protein product is CASLPRTGGNEQFF.

The rearrangement uses TRBV30 and TRBJ1-3; 8 nucleotides match TRBD1. J was trimmed by 6 bases and V by 5 bases; bases with no gene match: 15. The CDR3 length is 16 residues. Germline loops: CDR1 GTSNPN, CDR2 SVGIG (reference sequence). The CDR3 DNA follows: TGTGCCTGGGGTTGGACAGGGAAGCCCTGGGAAAACACCATATATTTT. Translated, it gives CAWGWTGKPWENTIYF.

This chain connects TRBV5-1 to TRBJ2-5; 8 nucleotides match TRBD2. The germline V gene has CDR1 SGHRS and CDR2 YFSETQ. CDR3 length: 15 amino acids. The ends lost 1 base at V and 5 bases at J; junction bases unmatched: 7. CDR3 in amino acids: CASSLNPGGGETQYF. For the CDR3, the DNA is TGCGCCAGCAGCTTGAACCCGGGGGGGGGTGAGACCCAGTACTTC.

The chain employs TRBV6-2 or TRBV6-3 and TRBJ1-5; TRBD1 matches at 8 bases. The V gene's germline CDR1 is MNHEY and CDR2 SVGEGT. The trim removed 6 bases at V and 4 bases at J, leaving 11 bases unmatched. The CDR3 has 16 residues. CDR3 sequence: CASSPRNRGVNQPQHF. The DNA for the CDR3 is TGTGCCAGCAGCCCACGAAACAGGGGGGTTAATCAGCCCCAGCATTTT.

This clone was seen only a few times. CDR3 sequence reads: CASSYVGQGSYGYTF. DNA of the CDR3: TGTGCCAGCAGTTACGTCGGACAGGGATCCTATGGCTACACCTTC. This sequence joins TRBV6-2 or TRBV6-3 and TRBJ1-2; 8 bases match TRBD1. Trimming took 2 bases from V and 4 from J; bases not matched to a gene: 6. The CDR3 has 15 residues. The germline V gene encodes CDR1 MNHEY and CDR2 SVGEGT.

The chain is built from TRBV2 and TRBJ1-1, with 8 positions matching TRBD1. J was trimmed by 4 bases and V by 4 bases; bases with no gene match: 11. The CDR3 is 16 residues long. CDR1 and CDR2 from the germline V gene are SNHLY and FYNNEI. The DNA of the CDR3 is TGTGCCAGCAGTGGTTTCAGGGGGCTCCTCGGCACTGAAGCTTTCTTT. Its translation is CASSGFRGLLGTEAFF.

The genes are TRBV15 and TRBJ1-5; D might be TRBD1 (5 bases). Trimming left V 1 base short and J 7 bases short, with 20 bases between. There are 17 residues in the CDR3. Looked up from germline, CDR1 is LNHNV and CDR2 is YYDKDF (reference sequence). CDR3 region: CATSRGVERGLGQPQHF. CDR3 bases: TGTGCCACCAGCAGAGGGGTTGAAAGGGGATTAGGGCAGCCCCAGCATTTT.